These T cell receptor beta chains were read from a single sample in a study of Graves' ophthalmopathy and Graves' hyperthyroidism. TCRdb re-analysed the multiplex PCR reads in MiXCR, keeping a single row per CDR3 protein. The sample records 600,000 to 950,000 distinct CDR3 sequences, 35% to 50% being singletons. Sequencing was done on a sample of peripheral blood. Source of these receptors: an adult man with Graves' ophthalmopathy. CDR3s include the opening cysteine and the closing phenylalanine or tryptophan. A D gene is named only where the DNA matches it firmly. Expanded clones get a size class; other rows say once, few or many, or leave the size out.

-	TRBV7-2	TRBJ2-2	-	CASSLGYSGELFF	TGTGCCAGCAGCCTAGGGTATTCCGGGGAGCTGTTTTTT
-	TRBV7-9	TRBJ2-5	-	CAVRIQYF	TGTGCCGTCCGGATCCAGTACTTC
-	TRBV7-9	TRBJ2-7	few	CASSLTGAHEQYF	TGTGCCAGCAGCTTAACGGGAGCCCACGAGCAGTACTTC
TRBD2	TRBV20-1	TRBJ2-5	few	CSASGGTLQETQYF	TGCAGTGCTAGCGGGGGGACTTTACAAGAGACCCAGTACTTC
-	TRBV7-9	TRBJ2-7	few	CASSTGTAGSYEQYF	TGTGCCAGCAGCACCGGGACGGCCGGGTCCTACGAGCAGTACTTC
-	TRBV10-3	TRBJ1-2	few	CASSLRPDNYGYTF	TGTGCCAGCAGTTTACGCCCAGACAACTATGGCTACACCTTC
TRBD1	TRBV29-1	TRBJ2-5	many	CSVGGTARETQYF	TGCAGCGTAGGTGGGACAGCGAGAGAGACCCAGTACTTC
-	TRBV15	TRBJ1-5	-	CAASSFGHGNQPQHF	TGTGCCGCCAGCAGTTTCGGGCATGGCAATCAGCCCCAGCATTTT
-	TRBV19	TRBJ2-2	few	CASSMVGFATGELFF	TGTGCCAGTAGTATGGTCGGGTTCGCCACCGGGGAGCTGTTTTTT
-	TRBV25-1	TRBJ2-2	few	CASTPWLGNTGELFF	TGTGCCAGCACTCCCTGGCTTGGGAACACCGGGGAGCTGTTTTTT
-	TRBV15	TRBJ2-7	-	CATSRDGAWEQYF	TGTGCCACTAGCAGAGATGGGGCGTGGGAGCAGTACTTC
TRBD1	TRBV2	TRBJ1-2	once	CAKAGTGPYGYTF	TGTGCCAAGGCAGGGACAGGGCCGTATGGCTACACCTTC
-	TRBV7-9	TRBJ1-5	few	CASSFYQPQHF	TGTGCCAGCAGCTTTTATCAGCCCCAGCATTTT
TRBD1	TRBV7-9	TRBJ2-2	-	CASSQAVTGTGSTRELFF	TGCGCCAGCAGCCAAGCAGTAACCGGGACAGGTAGCACCCGGGAGCTGTTTTTT
TRBD1	TRBV11-2	TRBJ1-4	-	CASSLRFTGTGGEEKLFF	TGTGCCAGCAGCTTGCGCTTTACCGGGACAGGGGGGGAGGAAAAACTGTTTTTT
-	TRBV10-2	TRBJ1-3	few	CASRLGPRSSGNTIYF	TGCGCCAGCCGATTGGGACCGAGAAGCTCTGGAAACACCATATATTTT
TRBD1	TRBV15	TRBJ1-2	-	CATSTPQGAGVSYTF	TGTGCCACCAGCACCCCACAGGGGGCTGGGGTATCCTACACCTTC
-	TRBV2	TRBJ1-1	once	CASSERQVGNTEAFF	TGTGCCAGCAGTGAACGGCAGGTCGGGAACACTGAAGCTTTCTTT
-	TRBV2	TRBJ2-7	few	CASSYSLGQGPYEQYF	TGTGCCAGCAGTTACTCGTTGGGGCAGGGGCCCTACGAGCAGTACTTC
-	TRBV10-3	TRBJ1-1	-	CAIREAAEAFF	TGTGCCATCAGAGAGGCCGCTGAAGCTTTCTTT
-	TRBV10-2	TRBJ2-7	many	CASSFGDYYEQYF	TGCGCCAGCAGTTTCGGTGATTACTACGAGCAGTACTTC
-	TRBV12-3/TRBV12-4	TRBJ2-6	many	CASSFDRSSGANVLTF	TGTGCCAGCAGTTTTGACCGAAGCTCTGGGGCCAACGTCCTGACTTTC
-	TRBV25-1	TRBJ2-7	-	CASSEALAFPYEQYF	TGTGCCAGCAGTGAAGCGTTGGCGTTTCCCTACGAGCAGTACTTC
TRBD1	TRBV6-1	TRBJ1-1	few	CASRDTGGWSEAFF	TGTGCCAGCAGAGACACAGGGGGCTGGAGTGAAGCTTTCTTT
-	TRBV7-9	TRBJ1-1	-	CASFVPRRAETEAFF	TGTGCCAGCTTCGTACCCCGAAGGGCTGAGACTGAAGCTTTCTTT
-	TRBV30	TRBJ1-6	-	CAWHSGVSYNSPLHF	TGTGCCTGGCATTCAGGAGTCTCCTATAATTCACCCCTCCACTTT
TRBD2	TRBV5-1	TRBJ2-6	-	CASSLASGGSGANVLTF	TGCGCCAGCAGCTTGGCTAGCGGAGGCTCTGGGGCCAACGTCCTGACTTTC
-	TRBV19	TRBJ2-5	-	CASSILETQYF	TGTGCCAGTAGTATATTGGAGACCCAGTACTTC
TRBD1	TRBV14	TRBJ1-2	-	CASSQDRTGGSGYTF	TGTGCCAGCAGCCAAGATAGGACAGGGGGCTCTGGCTACACCTTC
TRBD1	TRBV6-5	TRBJ1-1	-	CASSYNRGITEAFF	TGTGCCAGCAGTTACAACAGGGGTATCACTGAAGCTTTCTTT
-	TRBV19	TRBJ1-2	many	CASSTSTGDYGYTF	TGTGCCAGTAGTACCTCGACAGGAGACTATGGCTACACCTTC
-	TRBV3-1	TRBJ2-7	-	CASSRSQNYEQYF	TGTGCCAGCAGCCGAAGTCAGAACTACGAGCAGTACTTC
-	TRBV6-6	TRBJ1-5	-	CASKQFNGPQHF	TGTGCCAGTAAACAATTCAATGGGCCCCAGCATTTT
-	TRBV29-1	TRBJ1-5	-	CSVASQGNQPQHF	TGCAGCGTTGCGTCTCAGGGCAATCAGCCCCAGCATTTT
-	TRBV5-4	TRBJ1-2	few	CASSVQGPAYGYTF	TGTGCCAGCAGCGTTCAGGGTCCCGCGTATGGCTACACCTTC
-	TRBV15	TRBJ2-7	-	CATSRSGYEQYF	TGTGCCACCAGCAGATCGGGCTACGAGCAGTACTTC
-	TRBV15	TRBJ2-2	-	CATSREGAHRELFF	TGTGCCACCAGCAGAGAGGGGGCACACCGGGAGCTGTTTTTT
-	TRBV9	TRBJ2-3	-	CASSVATIGAGETDTQYF	TGTGCCAGCAGCGTAGCTACTATCGGGGCAGGGGAAACAGATACGCAGTATTTT
-	TRBV6-6	TRBJ2-6	-	CASEGGANVLTF	TGTGCCAGCGAAGGTGGGGCCAACGTCCTGACTTTC
TRBD2	TRBV20-1	TRBJ2-7	few	CSANPGTSGGYEQYF	TGCAGTGCGAACCCCGGGACTAGCGGGGGTTACGAGCAGTACTTC
-	TRBV10-3	TRBJ2-5	-	CASSYLFSGVETQYF	TGTGCCAGCAGTTACTTGTTTTCAGGGGTAGAGACCCAGTACTTC
-	TRBV20-1	TRBJ1-1	-	CSARERTKNTEAFF	TGCAGTGCTAGAGAAAGGACGAAGAACACTGAAGCTTTCTTT
-	TRBV9	TRBJ2-5	many	CASSGAGGLETQYF	TGTGCCAGCAGCGGAGCCGGGGGGCTGGAGACCCAGTACTTC
-	TRBV5-1	TRBJ2-7	few	CASANLGEQYF	TGCGCCAGCGCGAACTTAGGCGAGCAGTACTTC
-	TRBV19	TRBJ1-2	few	CASTHQARDGYTF	TGTGCCAGTACCCACCAGGCACGGGATGGCTACACCTTC
-	TRBV25-1	TRBJ2-5	-	CASSLEALYQETQYF	TGTGCCAGCAGCTTAGAGGCCTTATACCAAGAGACCCAGTACTTC
-	TRBV29-1	TRBJ2-6	-	CSGVASGANVLTF	TGCAGCGGCGTCGCATCCGGGGCCAACGTCCTGACTTTC
-	TRBV7-9	TRBJ1-3	-	CASSLIAGEVAPGNTIYF	TGTGCCAGCAGCTTAATAGCCGGGGAGGTCGCTCCTGGAAACACCATATATTTT
TRBD1	TRBV10-3	TRBJ1-5	few	CASILTGVQPQHF	TGTGCCAGCATTTTGACAGGGGTTCAGCCCCAGCATTTT
-	TRBV20-1	TRBJ2-7	many	CSAPREGGSYEQYF	TGCAGTGCCCCCCGCGAGGGAGGTAGCTACGAGCAGTACTTC
TRBD1	TRBV24-1	TRBJ1-5	-	CASSPGQDNNRPQHF	TGTGCCAGCAGCCCGGGACAGGACAACAATCGGCCCCAGCATTTT
TRBD1	TRBV12-3/TRBV12-4	TRBJ2-7	many	CASRGQGVYEQYF	TGTGCCAGTAGAGGACAGGGGGTCTACGAGCAGTACTTC
-	TRBV2	TRBJ2-7	many	CASSVSTGPYEQYF	TGTGCCAGCAGTGTTAGCACCGGACCCTACGAGCAGTACTTC
-	TRBV6-6	TRBJ1-1	many	CASSYPGQNTEAFF	TGTGCCAGCAGTTACCCTGGACAGAACACTGAAGCTTTCTTT
TRBD2	TRBV20-1	TRBJ2-7	-	CSTSGLVSGAAYEQYF	TGCAGTACCTCCGGGCTCGTAAGCGGGGCAGCCTACGAGCAGTACTTC
-	TRBV7-6	TRBJ1-3	-	CASSQPTPADQDSGNTIYF	TGTGCCAGCAGTCAACCCACCCCTGCTGACCAAGACTCTGGAAACACCATATATTTT
-	TRBV6-1	TRBJ1-2	many	CASSHRVYGYTF	TGTGCCAGCAGTCACCGGGTCTATGGCTACACCTTC
TRBD1	TRBV7-3	TRBJ2-7	-	CASSPRGTGNEQYF	TGTGCCAGCAGTCCGAGAGGGACAGGGAACGAGCAGTACTTC